The present T cell receptor beta chain was sequenced within a study of cytomegalovirus exposure and HLA in healthy donors (dated by TCRdb to 2016 to 2017). For the wider study: An earlier analysis of some 550 of the donors reported roughly 270 Gb of sequence data and roughly 110 million unique TCR beta sequences from roughly 200 million T cells. About 300 gigabases of sequencing data and about 92 million unique TCR sequences made up an early release that covered around 640 HLA-typed donors. Among the roughly 390 genotyped donors, 81% belonged to the genetic ancestry cluster associated with self-reported Caucasian donors. The study aimed to test whether signatures of past pathogen exposure could be identified by cataloging public T cell receptors. The study used immunosequencing to profile the T cell repertoires of some 600 subjects and linked those repertoires to cytomegalovirus serostatus. Besides the first cohort of approximately 710 subjects, a separate validation cohort made up of over a hundred different subjects was used. To predict cytomegalovirus infection status, the study combined high-throughput TCR immunosequencing, statistical association of individual TCRs with disease status, and machine learning. To study patterns of TCR occurrence, a later analysis re-analyzed previously published TCR beta repertoires from several hundred donors and added high-resolution HLA genotyping. Rather than drawing on any new phenotypic data, the later analysis identified candidate immune exposures from TCR beta sequences and the way those sequences occurred across donors. In an earlier analysis of 587 of the donors, high-throughput TCR beta sequencing was used to judge whether each TCR beta V gene segment behaved as functional or pseudogenic. Donor age, sex, ethnicity and CMV serostatus were compiled together with the repertoire data. A later genetic analysis took genome-wide SNP genotypes for about 55% of the 666 donors and used that subset as a discovery cohort. Every repertoire in the discovery cohort had been generated on one and the same sequencing platform. Both class I and class II loci were covered by HLA typing, at four-digit resolution. The number of typed donors differed by locus: about 629-630 for A, B, C, DRB1 and DQB1; 500 to 550 for DQA1; fewer than 610 for DPA1; and around 470 for DPB1. Five DR-DQ haplotypes were handled as single units for association and clustering, since linkage in the cohort was strong. Across approximately 420 genotyped donors of the cohort, an average of approximately 240,000 unique TCR beta nucleotide sequences per donor were sequenced, and approximately 19% of those sequences were non-productive. General conclusions and limits of the study: A later analysis found that most CMV-associated TCR beta chains appeared HLA-restricted, with HLA associations seemingly driven largely by CMV exposure. In vitro tests confirmed that a few of the cytomegalovirus-associated TCR beta chains recognize cytomegalovirus antigens. Presence/absence analyses assumed roughly uniform sequencing depth across donors, an assumption that may not hold. Correlated functional status among segregating V segments might reflect linkage disequilibrium, but an unknown experimental factor could not be ruled out. A cluster of highly shared sequence variants was judged likely to represent a technical artifact of the sequencing pipeline. The earlier analysis of about 600 of the donors excluded 15 to 20 rarely observed V segments, including chromosome 9 orphons, because counts were too low. The study listed 150 to 200 TCR beta chains as associated with cytomegalovirus. V-gene and J-gene trimming of TCR beta chains was associated with a missense DCLRE1C variant in a later genetic analysis, and the association was replicated in an independent cohort. In an earlier analysis of 450 to 750 of the donors, most TCR beta V segments appeared in productive rearrangements about 87% or about 30% of the time, broadly matching IMGT annotations. Only TCR beta chains were sequenced in this cohort, and the absence of alpha or paired-chain data limited detectable features. A later analysis reported that several top co-occurrence clusters appeared linked to parvovirus B19, influenza, CMV and Epstein-Barr virus. Compared with equally common non-associated chains, HLA-associated TCR beta chains in a later analysis were more clonally expanded and had lower generation probabilities. Because some donors lacked HLA typing at each locus, the association tests relied only on the typed subset. Assigning TCR associations to individual alleles was difficult when HLA alleles, especially DR and DQ, strongly co-occurred. At a false discovery rate of 0.05, a later analysis linked approximately 18,000 TCR beta sequences to specific HLA alleles. A later analysis found that TCR association rates varied across HLA loci, with DRB1 alleles showing the most associated TCRs and HLA-C alleles the fewest. A further reported finding was that TCR beta sequences accurately predicted the HLA-A and HLA-B alleles for most subjects in the first cohort. For the cohort, immune exposure information was limited to CMV serostatus. Most TCR sequences were observed very rarely across donors, whereas some public TCRs were present in many individuals. It was suggested by the authors that the approach could potentially be generalized to other disease states and immunological phenotypes. Because the 87-base-pair reads could not distinguish some IMGT-functional V segments, including TRBV6-2 and TRBV6-3, those segments were excluded. According to a later genetic analysis, donors in an Asian-associated ancestry cluster had fewer N-insertions in productive TCRs than the approximately 630-donor mean. In both the original and validation cohorts, the classifier was reported to diagnose cytomegalovirus status with high specificity and sensitivity.

Details on this clone: Its antigen remains undetermined.

The cohort consisted of 670 or so healthy bone marrow donors. At the time of sampling, all cohort members were nominally healthy, though unrecorded immune exposures were likely present. The donor tested CMV seropositive, placing the donor among the 289 seropositive members of the cohort. Every donor gave a peripheral blood sample, and the peripheral blood mononuclear cells from that sample were used for TCR beta sequencing. Genomic DNA extraction from the blood cell samples was performed with the Qiagen DNeasy Blood Extraction Kit. For CDR1 and CDR2, the germline V gene lists SQVTM and ANQGSEA. V is pruned by 2 bases and J by 3 bases, leaving 6 bases of the junction without a gene match. From the cysteine up to the phenylalanine, the CDR3 has a length of 15 residues. This entry keeps only the CDR3 DNA: 45 bases, framed from base 1. The method behind the library was the immunoSEQ multiplex PCR assay. For the multiplex PCR, a mixture combining 60 forward primers for TCR Vbeta segments and 13 reverse primers for TCR Jbeta segments was used. Amplification of the CDR3 region of rearranged TCR beta genes was performed with a multiplex PCR assay on genomic DNA. Amplified TCR beta libraries were sequenced as 87-base-pair reads on the Illumina HiSeq System. In the source study's methods: A later analysis counted approximately 76 million unique TCR beta chains across the 600 to 850 repertoires, and roughly 9.9 million of these chains were shared by at least two donors. To remove PCR and sequencing errors, raw reads were error-corrected and collapsed into unique sequences using a nearest-neighbor algorithm that merged closely related sequences. CDR3 sequences were aligned to IMGT reference sequences to assign V, D and J gene segments. For a sequence to be retained, at least a six-nucleotide match to both a V gene segment and a J gene segment was required. Rearrangements were classified as productive when the CDR3 lacked stop codons and remained in frame with V and J, and all other rearrangements were classified as non-productive. CDR3 was defined according to IMGT convention as the region running from the second conserved V-encoded cysteine to the conserved J-encoded phenylalanine. The earlier analysis of roughly 590 of the donors excluded any sequence lacking an unambiguous match to a single V gene segment. An earlier analysis of a few hundred of the donors classified V segments as functional when productive rearrangements were above 56.7% and as segregating when the standard deviation between donors was above 5%. A statistical classification framework was developed to diagnose cytomegalovirus status using the catalog of TCR beta chain sequences. In a later analysis, TCR nucleotide sequences were compared against IMGT/GENE-DB human TR gene sequences so that V and J genes could be assigned. The TCRdist pipeline was used in a later analysis to assign CDR3 sequences and most-parsimonious VDJ recombination scenarios. In a later analysis, each TCR beta chain was defined by its CDR3 amino acid sequence together with its V-gene family, and reads without a unique V-gene family were excluded. To address suspected cross-contamination and a sequencing artifact, a later analysis removed several hundred highly shared, low-generation-probability nucleotide sequences. For each public chain, a later analysis derived a clonal expansion index from normalized ranks of inferred template counts within each repertoire. In a later analysis, generation probabilities were computed using a VDJ recombination model fitted to out-of-frame rearrangements, and the results were checked against IGoR. In a later analysis, TCR-TCR, TCR-HLA and TCR-CMV co-occurrence was scored with hypergeometric tests, and a repertoire-size bias correction was applied to TCR pairs. A later analysis estimated false discovery rates by permuting HLA or CMV assignments 20 times. In a later analysis, co-occurring TCRs were grouped using DBSCAN, and TCRdist sequence similarity was added for clustering within HLA-allele-positive subsets. Repertoires with fewer than 30,000 or more than 120,000 public chains were left out of co-occurrence clustering, as were about 5 repertoires with anomalous nucleotide sharing. TCRdb obtained this table from immuneACCESS and retained in-frame rearrangements with V and J assigned. These tables miss some clones; where compared with another copy, unresolved V genes account for less than half of the shortfall, and the remainder is unexplained. V, J and clone size are taken as reported in that table, and D and trimming were inferred from the DNA itself. This sample's table lists almost 40,000 clones. The leading ten clones occupy approximately 2.9% of the sample.

The chain is made from TRBV29-1 and TRBJ2-1, and 8 bases in between align with TRBD1. The TCR sequence derives from a woman between 25 and 40 years old in good health and CMV-seropositive. Sequencing was done on a sample of PBMCs. The CDR3 sequence is CSVEPGTGLYNEQFF. The DNA sequence follows: TGCAGCGTTGAACCCGGGACAGGACTCTACAATGAGCAGTTCTTC.